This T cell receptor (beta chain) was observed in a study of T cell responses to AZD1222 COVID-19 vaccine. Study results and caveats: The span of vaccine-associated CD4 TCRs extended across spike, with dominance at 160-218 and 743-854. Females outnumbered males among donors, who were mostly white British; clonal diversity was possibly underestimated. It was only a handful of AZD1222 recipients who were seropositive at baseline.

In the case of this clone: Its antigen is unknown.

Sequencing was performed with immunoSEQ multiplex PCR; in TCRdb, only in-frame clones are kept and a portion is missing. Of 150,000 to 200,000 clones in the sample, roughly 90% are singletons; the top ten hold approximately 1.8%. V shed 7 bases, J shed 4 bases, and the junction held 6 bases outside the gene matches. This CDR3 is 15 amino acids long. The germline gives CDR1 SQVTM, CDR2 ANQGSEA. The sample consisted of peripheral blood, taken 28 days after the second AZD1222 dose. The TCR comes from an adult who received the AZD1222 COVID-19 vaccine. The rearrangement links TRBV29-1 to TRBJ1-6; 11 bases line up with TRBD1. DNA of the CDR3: TGCAGCGGGAGGGGACAGGGGGGTTATAATTCACCCCTCCACTTT. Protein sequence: CSGRGQGGYNSPLHF. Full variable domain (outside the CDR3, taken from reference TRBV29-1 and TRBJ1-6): SAVISQKPSRDICQRGTSLTIQCQVDSQVTMMFWYRQQPGQSLTLIATANQGSEATYESGFVIDKFPISRPNLTFSTLTVSNMSPEDSSIYLCSGRGQGGYNSPLHFGNGTRLTVT.